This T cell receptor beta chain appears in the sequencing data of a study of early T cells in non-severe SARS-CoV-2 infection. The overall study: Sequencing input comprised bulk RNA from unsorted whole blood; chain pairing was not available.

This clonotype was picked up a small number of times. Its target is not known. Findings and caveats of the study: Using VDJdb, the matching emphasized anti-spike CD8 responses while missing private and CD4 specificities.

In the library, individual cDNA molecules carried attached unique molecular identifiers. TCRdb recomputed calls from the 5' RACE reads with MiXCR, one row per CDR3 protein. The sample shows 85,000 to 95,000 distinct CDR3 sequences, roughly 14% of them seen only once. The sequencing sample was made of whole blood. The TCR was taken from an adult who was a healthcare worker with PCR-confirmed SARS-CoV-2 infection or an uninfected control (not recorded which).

In DNA, the CDR3 is TGTGCCAGCAATCCGCCGGGACAGGGGAGGTTAATAGCGAACACTGAAGCTTTCTTT. It translates to CASNPPGQGRLIANTEAFF. The rearrangement links TRBV11-2 to TRBJ1-1, with 10 bases matching TRBD1. The CDR3 contains 19 residues. In germline, CDR1 is SGHAT, CDR2 FQNNGV. V was clipped by 7 bases and J by 1 base; unmatched bases: 18.